The sample holds a few counts of the clone carrying this TCR beta chain. Its target is unknown. Different DNA sequences within this sample yield the same CDR3. CD45RO/CCR7/CD25/CD127/CD95/CD27 sorting isolated CD4+ naive, central memory, regulatory and stem cell-like memory cells. The CDR3 is 14 amino acids. Germline CDR1 LGHNA, CDR2 YSLEER. V was clipped by 0 bases and J by 2 bases, with 8 bases between them. This sample stems from a study of beta chain features in type 1 diabetes. Notes on the study in general: PCR, the amplification step, might favor shorter templates, equally in patients and controls.

The investigators reverse transcribed all of the isolated RNA, so they sequenced expressed TCRB transcripts. Here immunoSEQ multiplex PCR was the method, and the copy in TCRdb shows in-frame clones only, minus some. The repertoire holds about 340,000 clones, with 7.5% to 9% as singletons. The sequenced material came from central memory CD4+ T cells from blood. The TCR originated in a young woman in good health. The chain has TRBV4-3 and TRBJ2-7; D uncertain. CDR3 sequence: CASSQDSGPYEQYF. In nucleotides, the CDR3 is TGCGCCAGCAGCCAAGATTCCGGACCCTACGAGCAGTACTTC.